Below are 17 T cell receptor beta chains sequenced from a single sample in a study of blood T cell repertoires in COVID-19 (TCRdb year 2020). Library generation was performed with the immunoSEQ multiplex PCR assay. Imported from immuneACCESS, the table was reduced by TCRdb to in-frame sequences with V and J called. These copies leave out some clones; in studies compared against another copy, an unresolved V gene accounts for under half, and the cause of the remainder is not known. The sample profile shows roughly 110,000 clones; roughly 80% of them were found once. Of the sample, approximately 8.1% is held by the ten largest clones. Sequencing was performed on peripheral blood. These receptors were obtained from a middle-aged woman with acute or convalescent COVID-19.

The chain couples TRBV9 to TRBJ1-3, with a weak D call TRBD1 (6 bases). Trimming stripped 4 bases from V and 0 bases from J, with 14 bases between. This CDR3 has 16 amino acids. CDR1 SGDLS and CDR2 YYNGEE come from the germline V gene. The CDR3 spells CASSRGSQDSGNTIYF. The CDR3 nucleotides read TGTGCCAGCAGCAGGGGGAGTCAGGACTCTGGAAACACCATATATTTT. Based on the CDR3 plus reference TRBV9 and TRBJ1-3, the full variable domain is DSGVTQTPKHLITATGQRVTLRCSPRSGDLSVYWYQQSLDQGLQFLIQYYNGEERAKGNILERFSAQQFPDLHSELNLSSLELGDSALYFCASSRGSQDSGNTIYFGEGSWLTVV.

This chain uses TRBV10-3 with TRBJ2-3; no clear D gene. The CDR3 length is 12 residues. Germline V gives CDR1 ENHRY, CDR2 SYGVKD. Trimming removed 0 bases at V and 6 bases at J, with 4 bases between. The CDR3 is CAISESSDTQYF. In DNA form, the CDR3 reads TGTGCCATCAGTGAGTCGAGCGATACGCAGTATTTT.

The chain uses TRBV18 and TRBJ1-3; 7 bases are shared with TRBD1. After removal of 3 bases from V and 4 bases from J, the junction contained 6 bases not matched to a gene. The germline gives CDR1 KGHSH, CDR2 LQKENI. This CDR3 has 15 residues. The CDR3 DNA reads as TGTGCCAGCTCACCTTCTGCAGGGGGAGGAAACACCATATATTTT. It encodes CASSPSAGGGNTIYF. The full variable domain, with the rest looked up from reference TRBV18 and TRBJ1-3, is NAGVMQNPRHLVRRRGQEARLRCSPMKGHSHVYWYRQLPEEGLKFMVYLQKENIIDESGMPKERFSAEFPKEGPSILRIQQVVRGDSAAYFCASSPSAGGGNTIYFGEGSWLTVV.

This chain uses TRBV6-5 with TRBJ2-1; 10 nucleotides match TRBD1. J gave up 2 bases and V 6 bases, and 4 bases lay outside the gene matches. Germline CDR1 is MNHEY and CDR2 is SVGAGI. The CDR3 length is 15 residues. CDR3 sequence: CASRTGTGAYNEQFF. CDR3 bases: TGTGCCAGCAGGACCGGGACAGGGGCCTACAATGAGCAGTTCTTC.

This clone was recorded once. The CDR3 reads CASSLVPAGEYNEQFF. In DNA form, the CDR3 reads TGTGCCAGCAGCTTAGTCCCAGCGGGGGAGTACAATGAGCAGTTCTTC. The chain couples TRBV7-2 to TRBJ2-1; 8 bases map to TRBD2. The V gene's germline CDR1 is SGHTA and CDR2 FQGNSA. V gave up 1 base and J gave up 4 bases; unmatched junction bases: 6. CDR3 length equals 16 residues. The full variable domain, completed using reference TRBV7-2 and TRBJ2-1, is GAGVSQSPSNKVTEKGKDVELRCDPISGHTALYWYRQSLGQGLEFLIYFQGNSAPDKSGLPSDRFSAERTGGSVSTLTIQRTQQEDSAVYLCASSLVPAGEYNEQFFGPGTRLTVL.

The CDR3 protein is CASSLGGEHYGYTF. CDR3 sequence (DNA): TGTGCCAGCTCACTAGGGGGGGAACACTATGGCTACACCTTC. V is TRBV9 and J is TRBJ1-2; TRBD1 might be the D (6 bases). Trimming took off 7 bases at V and 3 bases at J, with 16 bases between the two ends. The CDR3 runs 14 residues. CDR1 and CDR2 from the germline V gene are SGDLS and YYNGEE.

The rearrangement uses TRBV11-2 and TRBJ2-7, with D possibly matching TRBD1 (6 bases). Trimming took 5 bases from V and 2 from J, leaving 16 bases between them. Germline CDR1 and CDR2: SGHAT and FQNNGV. The CDR3 runs to 15 residues. Written as DNA, the CDR3 is TGTGCCAGCAGCCTCACGGACAGCGGCACCTACGAGCAGTACTTC. Its protein is CASSLTDSGTYEQYF.

The V call is TRBV5-5, the J call TRBJ1-3; D is possibly TRBD1 (5 bases). CDR1 is SGHKS, CDR2 YYEKEE, per germline (reference sequence). CDR3 size: 19 residues. V was clipped by 1 base and J by 4 bases, with 24 bases between them. CDR3 nucleotide sequence: TGTGCCAGCAGCTTGAGCCTTCAGGGATCTGGCTCCCTCGGAAACACCATATATTTT. It codes for CASSLSLQGSGSLGNTIYF.

A single count supports this clone. This chain joins TRBV19 and TRBJ1-5; 8 bases are a match to TRBD1. Germline V gives CDR1 LNHDA, CDR2 SQIVND (reference sequence). The V gene end was trimmed by 1 base and the J gene end by 7 bases; junction bases not matched to a gene: 6. The CDR3 is 15 residues long. The CDR3 region is CASSIVPTGEQPQHF. The DNA of the CDR3 is TGTGCCAGTAGTATAGTTCCGACAGGGGAACAGCCCCAGCATTTT.

The chain couples TRBV2 to TRBJ2-3, with 7 bases identical to TRBD2. Germline V CDR1 and CDR2: SNHLY, FYNNEI. With 6 bases clipped from V and 8 bases from J, the junction kept 5 bases outside the gene matches. The CDR3 has 12 residues. CDR3 in amino acids: CASRAGEGTQYF. Written as DNA, the CDR3 is TGTGCCAGCAGGGCGGGGGAGGGTACGCAGTATTTT.

This clone was seen a few times. The chain is built from TRBV2 and TRBJ1-3; maybe TRBD1 (5 bases). V was cut by 7 bases and J by 0 bases, with 13 bases left in between. The CDR3 sequence is 15 residues long. CDR1 is SNHLY, CDR2 FYNNEI, per germline. The chain's CDR3 is CASTPQTASGNTIYF. In DNA form, the CDR3 reads TGTGCCAGCACGCCCCAGACAGCCTCTGGAAACACCATATATTTT.

This chain links TRBV6-1 with TRBJ1-5; perhaps TRBD1 as D (5 bases). The CDR3 length is 15 residues. V was pared by 2 bases and J by 7 bases, with 15 bases between. Germline V gives CDR1 MNHNS, CDR2 SASEGT. CDR3 region: CASSEYPREGQPQHF. DNA of the CDR3: TGTGCCAGCAGTGAATATCCCAGGGAGGGCCAGCCCCAGCATTTT.

The table lists this clone with a count of one. V usage is TRBV5-5 and J usage is TRBJ1-1; D may be TRBD1 (5 bases). Germline V gene lookup returns CDR1 SGHKS and CDR2 YYEKEE (reference sequence). V was shortened by 2 bases and J by 4 bases, with 9 bases between the two germline ends. The CDR3 contains 13 residues. CDR3 nucleotides: TGTGCCAGCAGCTTACAGGTTCTCACTGAAGCTTTCTTT. Amino acid sequence: CASSLQVLTEAFF.

V and J are TRBV11-2 and TRBJ1-1, with 8 positions matching TRBD1. Germline values: CDR1 SGHAT, CDR2 FQNNGV. With V trimmed by 4 bases and J by 5 bases, 6 bases remained unmatched. The length of the CDR3 is 14 residues. The CDR3 coding sequence is TGTGCCAGCAGCTCCAGGACAGGGAGGACTGAAGCTTTCTTT. Translating gives CASSSRTGRTEAFF. Combining the CDR3 with reference TRBV11-2 and TRBJ1-1 gives the whole variable domain EAGVAQSPRYKIIEKRQSVAFWCNPISGHATLYWYQQILGQGPKLLIQFQNNGVVDDSQLPKDRFSAERLKGVDSTLKIQPAKLEDSAVYLCASSSRTGRTEAFFGQGTRLTVV.

The chain has TRBV9 and TRBJ2-5; 7 bases fit TRBD1. Germline values: CDR1 SGDLS, CDR2 YYNGEE. J was trimmed by 5 bases and V by 4 bases; bases with no gene match: 11. The CDR3 loop spans 15 amino acids. The CDR3 DNA follows: TGTGCCAGCAGCTTCTCAGGGGGTGGCCTGGAGACCCAGTACTTC. It yields the protein CASSFSGGGLETQYF. The variable domain in full, completed from reference TRBV9 and TRBJ2-5, reads DSGVTQTPKHLITATGQRVTLRCSPRSGDLSVYWYQQSLDQGLQFLIQYYNGEERAKGNILERFSAQQFPDLHSELNLSSLELGDSALYFCASSFSGGGLETQYFGPGTRLLVL.

This chain links TRBV2 with TRBJ2-1; 8 bases agree with TRBD1. Germline CDR1 reads SNHLY; CDR2 reads FYNNEI. The CDR3 extends over 15 amino acids. V dropped 10 bases and J dropped 7; count of bases not matched to a gene: 15. For the CDR3, the DNA is TGTGCCAACTTGCAGGGGGCGGTTGAGTTAAATGAGCAGTTCTTC. Translating it yields CANLQGAVELNEQFF. Looking up the rest from reference TRBV2 and TRBJ2-1 gives the full variable domain: EPEVTQTPSHQVTQMGQEVILRCVPISNHLYFYWYRQILGQKVEFLVSFYNNEISEKSEIFDDQFSVERPDGSNFTLKIRSTKLEDSAMYFCANLQGAVELNEQFFGPGTRLTVL.

V usage is TRBV18 and J usage is TRBJ2-3; a possible D gene is TRBD2 (6 bases). Germline CDR1 reads KGHSH; CDR2 reads LQKENI. The CDR3 extends over 15 amino acids. The germline V and J ends were trimmed by 1 base and 4 bases, with 12 bases remaining between them. Here the CDR3 reads CASSPQGGMADTQYF. The CDR3 DNA follows: TGTGCCAGCTCACCACAGGGAGGAATGGCAGATACGCAGTATTTT.